The 8 T cell receptor beta chains presented below share a single source sample, sequenced in a study of T cells in Graves' hyperthyroidism and ophthalmopathy. Amplified TCR beta CDR3 regions derived from RNA transcripts. In the first-round RT-PCR of the TCR CDR3, the HTBI primer set was used. TCRdb reprocessed the multiplex PCR reads with MiXCR, giving one entry per CDR3 protein. The sample carries roughly 720,000 distinct CDR3 sequences, 15% to 20% recorded once. Sequenced: blood. The receptors derive from a man aged 50-60 years with Graves' hyperthyroidism.

The sample holds a few counts of this clonotype. CDR3 amino acids: CASSVAGGVFYEQFF. The CDR3 DNA reads as TGTGCCAGCAGCGTAGCTGGCGGGGTCTTTTATGAGCAGTTCTTC. The chain combines TRBV9 with TRBJ2-1, with a possible D match to TRBD2 (6 bases). There are 15 residues in the CDR3. V lost 0 bases and J lost 8, with 15 bases in between. Germline lookup yields CDR1 SGDLS and CDR2 YYNGEE.

This clonotype was found once. A much larger clone lies a single base off, so this may be a read error. The conserved final phenylalanine or tryptophan is absent from the CDR3, which likely points to a read error. The V call is TRBV7-3, the J call TRBJ2-1; 7 bases agree with TRBD2. Germline V lookup: CDR1 SGHTA, CDR2 FQGTGA. The CDR3 totals 16 residues. V shed 3 bases, J shed 5 bases, and the junction held 10 bases outside the gene matches. The DNA of the CDR3 is TGTGCCAGCAGCTTCGCTAGCGGAGGACCTCACAATGAGCAGTTCTCC. Its translation: CASSFASGGPHNEQFS.

The rearrangement joins TRBV6-1 to TRBJ2-7, with D tentatively TRBD2 (6 bases). Trimming pared 5 bases from V and 1 base from J, leaving 15 bases between. Germline lookup yields CDR1 MNHNS and CDR2 SASEGT. The CDR3 covers 15 residues. CDR3 nucleotides: TGTGCCAGCAGTATGGGACTTGGGGGGTCCTACGAGCAGTACTTC. This gives the protein CASSMGLGGSYEQYF.

The genes are TRBV7-9 and TRBJ2-3, with D uncertain. Germline assignment: CDR1 SEHNR and CDR2 FQNEAQ (reference sequence). This CDR3 is built from 15 residues. V lost 1 base and J lost 0, with 8 bases in between. CDR3 in DNA: TGTGCCAGCAGCTTAGTTCTGGGTAGCACAGATACGCAGTATTTT. Amino acid sequence: CASSLVLGSTDTQYF.

This clonotype has ten or more counts. The gene calls are TRBV7-9 and TRBJ1-2; possible D gene TRBD1, 5 bases. Trimming stripped 5 bases from V and 5 bases from J, with 18 bases between. This CDR3 is 15 amino acids long. Germline lookup yields CDR1 SEHNR and CDR2 FQNEAQ (reference sequence). The CDR3 sequence: CASSTRGRPHYGYTF. The CDR3 nucleotides are TGTGCCAGCAGCACCCGGGGGAGACCCCATTATGGCTACACCTTC.

This clonotype was picked up a small number of times. A much larger clone sits a single nucleotide away, making a read error possible. V gene TRBV2 combines with J gene TRBJ1-2; TRBD1 matches 7 bases. The CDR3 totals 12 residues. Germline-derived CDR1 and CDR2 are SNHLY and FYNNEI. The trim removed 8 bases at V and 3 bases at J, leaving 3 bases unmatched. The CDR3 DNA follows: TGTGCCAGCGGCGGACAGGACTATGGCTACACCTTC. This sequence encodes CASGGQDYGYTF. Variable domain in full (rest from reference TRBV2 and TRBJ1-2): EPEVTQTPSHQVTQMGQEVILRCVPISNHLYFYWYRQILGQKVEFLVSFYNNEISEKSEIFDDQFSVERPDGSNFTLKIRSTKLEDSAMYFCASGGQDYGYTFGSGTRLTVV.

Regarding this clonotype: This may be a read error, as it is one base from a much larger clone. V usage is TRBV24-1 and J usage is TRBJ1-4; no clear D gene. The CDR3 is 14 residues long. CDR1 KGHDR and CDR2 SFDVKD come from the germline V gene. V shed 3 bases and J shed 5 bases, with 9 bases lying between them. CDR3 region: CATSDQGLNEKLFF. In DNA form, the CDR3 reads TGTGCCACCAGTGATCAAGGGCTGAATGAAAAACTGTTTTTT.

This clonotype has at least ten counts. The chain couples TRBV11-2 to TRBJ2-3; the D gene could be TRBD1 or TRBD2 (6 bases each). The CDR3 runs 12 residues. Germline values: CDR1 SGHAT, CDR2 FQNNGV. The V end lost 5 bases, the J end lost 7 bases, and 10 bases lay between the germline ends. The CDR3 bases are TGTGCCAGCAGCGGGGGGCGGAATACGCAGTATTTT. Its protein is CASSGGRNTQYF.